The T cell receptor beta chain under discussion was sequenced for a study of blood T cell repertoires in COVID-19. Study information: Specimens from acute and convalescent COVID-19 originated in the United States, Italy and Spain. Sources were T cells, B-cell-depleted T cells, or PBMCs; the material itself was cDNA or gDNA.

Original handling: Estimates of nucleated cell counts were drawn from the amplification of reference gene primers. Sequencing was performed with immunoSEQ multiplex PCR; in TCRdb, only in-frame clones are kept and a portion is missing. V and J calls and clone size are as listed in that table; D and trimming were resolved from the DNA. The sample shows more than 25,000 clones, 90% of them seen only once. The germline gives CDR1 LGHDT, CDR2 YNNKEL (reference sequence). The CDR3 loop spans 11 amino acids. Trimming took off 1 base at V and 8 bases at J, with 5 bases between the two ends. This clonotype originated in a man between 65 and 85 years old with active or convalescent COVID-19. This chain joins TRBV3-1 (or the pseudogene TRBV3-2) and TRBJ1-2, with D perhaps matching TRBD1 (5 bases). Input material: peripheral blood. In DNA, the CDR3 is TGTGCCAGCAGCCAAGGGGGCGGCTACACCTTC. Protein sequence: CASSQGGGYTF.